These T cell receptor beta chains were read from a single sample in a study of CD8 T cells in ankylosing spondylitis. One entry per CDR3 protein results from TCRdb running MiXCR on the 5' RACE reads. The sample includes around 490,000 distinct CDR3 sequences, about 5% of them seen just once. Sequenced sample: blood, either unsorted or a sorted T cell fraction (not recorded which). The receptors were sampled from a male donor with ankylosing spondylitis. The CDR3 runs from the conserved cysteine through the conserved F or W. A D gene is named only where the DNA matches it firmly. Clone size is given for some rows only: seen once, a few or many times, or a class if the clone is expanded.

clone size,V gene,D gene,J gene,CDR3 protein,CDR3 DNA
many,TRBV12-3/TRBV12-4,TRBD1,TRBJ1-3,CASRTGSGNTIYF,TGTGCCAGCAGGACAGGGTCTGGAAACACCATATATTTT
NA,TRBV18,NA,TRBJ2-7,CASSLNGQYEQYF,TGTGCCAGCTCACTAAATGGACAGTACGAGCAGTACTTC
NA,TRBV5-1,TRBD1,TRBJ2-7,CASSELTGPYEQYF,TGCGCCAGCAGCGAATTGACAGGGCCCTACGAGCAGTACTTC
many,TRBV15,NA,TRBJ2-4,CATAGSGVHIQYF,TGTGCCACCGCGGGGAGTGGGGTACACATTCAGTACTTC
many,TRBV29-1,NA,TRBJ1-1,CSVRWGTEAFF,TGCAGCGTTCGATGGGGAACTGAAGCTTTCTTT
few,TRBV7-2,NA,TRBJ2-2,CASSLHRATGELFF,TGTGCCAGCAGCTTACACAGGGCCACCGGGGAGCTGTTTTTT
few,TRBV10-3,TRBD2,TRBJ2-1,CAISSSGSQSYNEQFF,TGTGCCATCAGCAGTAGCGGGAGTCAATCCTACAATGAGCAGTTCTTC
many,TRBV27,NA,TRBJ1-2,CASSLRRGVGYTF,TGTGCCAGCAGCTTAAGGCGGGGAGTTGGCTACACCTTC
many,TRBV11-1,TRBD1,TRBJ1-2,CASSLYRRGQGYTF,TGTGCCAGCAGCTTATATAGGAGGGGGCAAGGCTACACCTTC
many,TRBV27,NA,TRBJ1-2,CASSLRVGQVYGYTF,TGTGCCAGCAGTCTAAGGGTAGGCCAGGTCTATGGCTACACCTTC
few,TRBV6-1,TRBD1,TRBJ2-7,CASRRGQVIYEQYF,TGTGCCAGCAGACGAGGACAGGTGATCTACGAGCAGTACTTC
NA,TRBV5-1,TRBD1,TRBJ2-5,CASSWTGGLETQYF,TGCGCCAGCAGCTGGACAGGGGGGCTTGAGACCCAGTACTTC
many,TRBV28,TRBD2,TRBJ2-3,CASSPGLAVPTDTQYF,TGTGCCAGCAGTCCGGGACTAGCGGTACCCACAGATACGCAGTATTTT
few,TRBV3-1,TRBD2,TRBJ2-2,CASRRGGNTGELFF,TGTGCCAGCAGACGCGGGGGAAACACCGGGGAGCTGTTTTTT
many,TRBV7-9,NA,TRBJ2-7,CASSLAGTLDEQYF,TGTGCCAGCAGCTTAGCCGGGACCCTAGACGAGCAGTACTTC
many,TRBV9,NA,TRBJ1-4,CASSLGFNEKLFF,TGTGCCAGCAGCCTCGGTTTTAATGAAAAACTGTTTTTT
NA,TRBV11-2,NA,TRBJ2-7,CASSPSMGENYEQYF,TGTGCCAGCAGCCCGTCGATGGGCGAGAACTACGAGCAGTACTTC
many,TRBV10-3,TRBD1,TRBJ2-4,CAISGQGNIQYF,TGTGCCATCTCGGGACAGGGAAACATTCAGTACTTC
many,TRBV5-1,NA,TRBJ1-2,CASSLEPGIYGYTF,TGCGCCAGCAGCTTGGAACCAGGGATCTATGGCTACACCTTC
few,TRBV5-5,NA,TRBJ2-3,CASSFFTGTSADTQYF,TGTGCCAGCAGCTTTTTTACGGGAACGAGTGCAGATACGCAGTATTTT
NA,TRBV20-1,TRBD2,TRBJ2-5,CSARIFSGGAGETQYF,TGCAGTGCTAGAATTTTTAGCGGGGGGGCCGGGGAGACCCAGTACTTC
many,TRBV9,NA,TRBJ2-3,CASSVGDSRGSTQYF,TGTGCCAGCAGCGTAGGGGATTCCCGCGGGTCCACGCAGTATTTT
many,TRBV9,NA,TRBJ1-2,CASSVGGLPTGGYTF,TGTGCCAGCAGCGTAGGAGGCCTCCCTACAGGAGGCTACACCTTC
many,TRBV6-1,NA,TRBJ1-2,CAIRTLLDHGYTF,TGTGCCATTCGGACCCTCCTCGACCATGGCTACACCTTC
many,TRBV5-1,NA,TRBJ1-1,CASSLVGEGGTEAFF,TGCGCCAGCAGCTTGGTAGGGGAAGGGGGCACTGAAGCTTTCTTT
many,TRBV7-2,NA,TRBJ1-1,CASSPVRGPGNTEAFF,TGTGCCAGCAGCCCCGTTCGGGGGCCAGGGAACACTGAAGCTTTCTTT
NA,TRBV6-5,NA,TRBJ2-1,CASSYTSSGGRNEQFF,TGTGCCAGCAGTTATACAAGTAGCGGAGGGAGAAATGAGCAGTTCTTC
many,TRBV27,NA,TRBJ1-2,CATPSGGLANYGYTF,TGTGCCACTCCTTCCGGGGGGTTAGCTAACTATGGCTACACCTTC
many,TRBV6-5,TRBD1,TRBJ2-7,CASSHQGAIYEQYF,TGTGCCAGCAGTCACCAGGGGGCCATATACGAGCAGTACTTC
NA,TRBV27,NA,TRBJ2-3,CASSSVPGSTDTQYF,TGTGCCAGCAGTTCAGTGCCGGGTAGCACAGATACGCAGTATTTT
many,TRBV5-1,TRBD1,TRBJ2-1,CASSLVWTGGNEQFF,TGCGCCAGCAGCTTGGTATGGACAGGGGGCAATGAGCAGTTCTTC
many,TRBV20-1,TRBD1,TRBJ1-4,CSAKNGQDLEKLFF,TGCAGTGCAAAGAACGGACAGGATTTGGAAAAACTGTTTTTT
NA,TRBV6-2/TRBV6-3,NA,TRBJ2-6,CASSYGTGANVLTF,TGTGCCAGCAGTTACGGGACTGGGGCCAACGTCCTGACTTTC
many,TRBV25-1,NA,TRBJ2-7,CASSAYVDDEQYF,TGTGCCAGCAGTGCCTATGTGGACGACGAGCAGTACTTC
many,TRBV29-1,NA,TRBJ1-1,CSGSHRETEAFF,TGCAGCGGTTCGCACCGGGAGACTGAAGCTTTCTTT
few,TRBV18,NA,TRBJ2-7,CASSPPGVYEQYF,TGTGCCAGCTCACCACCAGGGGTATACGAGCAGTACTTC
many,TRBV20-1,TRBD2,TRBJ2-4,CSASGLAGAENIQYF,TGCAGTGCTAGCGGACTAGCGGGGGCCGAAAACATTCAGTACTTC
many,TRBV20-1,TRBD2,TRBJ2-7,CSARTSGDYEQYF,TGCAGTGCGAGGACTAGCGGGGACTACGAGCAGTACTTC
many,TRBV12-3/TRBV12-4,TRBD1,TRBJ1-4,CASSVQGAGNEKLFF,TGTGCCAGCAGTGTACAGGGGGCTGGTAATGAAAAACTGTTTTTT
NA,TRBV15,NA,TRBJ2-3,CATSPAAGSTDTQYF,TGTGCCACCAGCCCCGCCGCGGGAAGCACAGATACGCAGTATTTT
NA,TRBV2,NA,TRBJ2-3,CASSRDWSTDTQYF,TGTGCCAGCAGTAGGGACTGGAGCACAGATACGCAGTATTTT
many,TRBV10-1,TRBD2,TRBJ2-3,CASSRSGRADTQYF,TGCGCCAGCAGTCGAAGCGGGAGAGCAGATACGCAGTATTTT
NA,TRBV12-3/TRBV12-4,NA,TRBJ2-7,CASQPRGNYEQYF,TGTGCCAGCCAACCCCGAGGAAACTACGAGCAGTACTTC
many,TRBV5-6,NA,TRBJ1-2,CASSTTGTNLYGYTF,TGTGCCAGCAGCACAACAGGGACCAATCTCTATGGCTACACCTTC
few,TRBV7-8,NA,TRBJ1-6,CASSYGTGSPLHF,TGTGCCAGCAGCTACGGGACGGGATCACCCCTCCACTTT
many,TRBV5-1,NA,TRBJ2-3,CASSLERGGTDTQYF,TGCGCCAGCAGCTTGGAAAGGGGTGGCACAGATACGCAGTATTTT
NA,TRBV19,TRBD1,TRBJ1-2,CASSIQQGAEGYTF,TGTGCCAGTAGTATCCAACAGGGGGCTGAAGGCTACACCTTC
many,TRBV20-1,NA,TRBJ1-2,CSARVRRNYGYTF,TGCAGTGCTAGAGTCCGCCGAAACTATGGCTACACCTTC
many,TRBV20-1,NA,TRBJ2-1,CSARNPTSSYNEQFF,TGCAGTGCTAGGAACCCGACTAGCTCCTACAATGAGCAGTTCTTC
many,TRBV5-1,NA,TRBJ1-1,CASRDGMNTEAFF,TGCGCCAGCCGAGATGGTATGAACACTGAAGCTTTCTTT
many,TRBV29-1,NA,TRBJ2-7,CSGSGAGSYEQYF,TGCAGCGGTTCCGGGGCCGGGAGCTACGAGCAGTACTTC
few,TRBV4-1,TRBD1,TRBJ1-4,CASRMTGVTNEKLFF,TGCGCCAGCAGGATGACAGGGGTGACTAATGAAAAACTGTTTTTT
many,TRBV29-1,TRBD2,TRBJ2-5,CSVLGGLAARETQYF,TGCAGCGTCCTGGGGGGACTAGCGGCTCGAGAGACCCAGTACTTC
many,TRBV20-1,NA,TRBJ1-5,CSARKNRGNQPQHF,TGCAGTGCTAGGAAAAACAGGGGCAATCAGCCCCAGCATTTT
NA,TRBV21-1,NA,TRBJ2-7,CASGQGRCPSYEQYF,TGTGCCTCCGGACAGGGGAGGTGTCCCTCCTACGAGCAGTACTTC
many,TRBV4-3,TRBD2,TRBJ2-7,CASSHGTSGSSYEQYF,TGCGCCAGCAGCCACGGGACTAGCGGTAGCTCCTACGAGCAGTACTTC
many,TRBV7-2,NA,TRBJ2-3,CASSLHSTPGNTDTQYF,TGTGCCAGCAGCCTACACTCAACACCGGGGAACACAGATACGCAGTATTTT